The TCR beta chain described here comes from a study of spatial heterogeneity in lung cancer. General study results and limits: Tumoral mutation counts were tracked by counts of expanded intratumoral alpha and beta TCRs.

The time point: sample taken at primary tumor resection. This clonotype was seen more than once but under ten times. Antigen specificity is unknown. This beta chain is an off-target read within a library intended for alpha chains, so its frequency means little. MiXCR, applied by TCRdb to the 5' RACE reads, yields one record per CDR3 protein. This table has roughly 2,000 distinct CDR3 sequences, around a third appearing once. The germline CDR1 and CDR2 sequences are MNHEY and SMNVEV (reference sequence). This CDR3 region has 13 residues. V was cut by 3 bases and J by 7 bases, with 11 bases left in between.

The source of this sequence is a male donor with early-stage non-small cell lung cancer. The V call is TRBV27, the J call TRBJ2-3; D gene unclear. This specimen consisted of lung tumor tissue, obtained at surgery. This CDR3 is CASSFILAHTQYF. The CDR3 DNA follows: TGTGCCAGCAGTTTTATTCTCGCGCATACGCAGTATTTT.